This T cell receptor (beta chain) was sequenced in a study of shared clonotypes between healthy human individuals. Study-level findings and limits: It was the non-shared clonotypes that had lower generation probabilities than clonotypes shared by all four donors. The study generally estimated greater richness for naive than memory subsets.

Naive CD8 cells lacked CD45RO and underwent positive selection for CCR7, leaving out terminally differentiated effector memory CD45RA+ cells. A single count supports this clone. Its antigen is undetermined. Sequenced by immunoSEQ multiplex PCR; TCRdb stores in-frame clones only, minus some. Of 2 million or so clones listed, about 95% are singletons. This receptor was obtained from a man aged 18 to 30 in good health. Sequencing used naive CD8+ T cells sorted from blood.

CDR3 nucleotides: TGTGCCAGTCATTCCGTGGCGGATAATTCACCCCTCCACTTT. This encodes CASHSVADNSPLHF. The chain is built from TRBV19 and TRBJ1-6; D not certain. Germline CDR1 reads LNHDA; CDR2 reads SQIVND (reference sequence). The V end was cut by 8 bases, the J end by 5 bases, with 13 bases between. This CDR3 contains 14 residues.